The 27 T cell receptor beta chains listed next were all sequenced from one sample in a study of cytomegalovirus exposure and HLA in healthy donors. The PCR employed 60 Vbeta primers together with 13 Jbeta primers. TCRdb's copy holds only in-frame clones and misses some; the assay was immunoSEQ multiplex PCR. Of 130,000 or so clones listed, about 10% were seen once; the top ten hold roughly 7%. The sequenced material came from PBMCs. These receptors were taken from a woman aged 40-49 years in good health and CMV-seropositive.

This clone was seen a handful of times. The chain joins TRBV5-4 to TRBJ1-2; weak D call: TRBD1 (5 bases). The CDR3 runs to 15 residues. Germline values: CDR1 SGHNT, CDR2 YYREEE (reference sequence). Trimming shortened V by 0 bases and J by 4 bases, and 13 bases separated the two germline ends. CDR3 loop: CASSLGGEGVYGYTF. CDR3 nucleotides: TGTGCCAGCAGCTTGGGGGGGGAGGGAGTCTATGGCTACACCTTC.

This clone was observed a few times. The chain is built from TRBV6-4 and TRBJ1-2; possible D gene TRBD1, 6 bases. V shed 6 bases and J shed 6 bases, with 20 bases lying between them. There are 15 residues in the CDR3. Germline-derived CDR1 and CDR2 are MRHNA and SNTAGT. The CDR3, as DNA: TGTGCCAGCAGCCTGACTATTACAGGGCGGGATGGCTACACCTTC. It encodes CASSLTITGRDGYTF.

This clone has only a few counts. The chain recombines TRBV2 with TRBJ2-5; 8 bases are shared with TRBD1. In germline, CDR1 is SNHLY, CDR2 FYNNEI. The CDR3 length is 14 residues. V shed 6 bases, J shed 5 bases, and the junction held 8 bases outside the gene matches. CDR3 nucleotides: TGTGCCAGCAGCAATCAGGGGGCGGGGGAGACCCAGTACTTC. This codes for CASSNQGAGETQYF.

The chain recombines TRBV7-8 with TRBJ1-6, with TRBD1 matching over 9 bases. There are 13 residues in the CDR3. Germline CDR1 and CDR2: SGHVS and FQNEAQ. The ends lost 3 bases at V and 11 bases at J; junction bases unmatched: 2. The CDR3, as DNA: TGTGCCAGCAGCTTTGGACAGGGGACACCCCTCCACTTT. It yields the protein CASSFGQGTPLHF.

The rearrangement links TRBV29-1 to TRBJ2-5; 7 bases fit TRBD1. Germline trimming cut 2 bases from V and 2 bases from J; bases unmatched to any gene: 2. Germline CDR1 SQVTM, CDR2 ANQGSEA. The CDR3 covers 13 residues. CDR3 amino acids: CSVEQGVQETQYF. The CDR3 DNA sequence: TGCAGCGTTGAACAGGGGGTTCAAGAGACCCAGTACTTC.

V is TRBV5-4 and J is TRBJ1-1, with D possibly matching TRBD1 (5 bases). V lost 4 bases, J lost 3 bases, and 7 bases lay in between. CDR3 size: 12 residues. Germline V gene data show CDR1 as SGHNT and CDR2 as YYREEE (reference sequence). The CDR3 DNA is TGTGCCAGCAGCCGGGGGTACACTGAAGCTTTCTTT. Translation: CASSRGYTEAFF.

The table lists this clone with a few counts. The CDR3 region has the DNA TGTGCCAGTAGTACTCAGGACAGGCCTAAAGCTTTCTTT. Translation gives CASSTQDRPKAFF. This chain joins TRBV19 and TRBJ1-1, with 7 bases identical to TRBD1. From germline, CDR1 is LNHDA and CDR2 SQIVND (reference sequence). The CDR3 extends over 13 amino acids. V dropped 4 bases and J dropped 9; count of bases not matched to a gene: 8.

This clone was seen more than once but under ten times. The V and J genes are TRBV5-6 and TRBJ2-3; 9 positions agree with TRBD2. The length of the CDR3 is 14 residues. Looked up from germline, CDR1 is SGHDT and CDR2 is YYEEEE. With 3 bases clipped from V and 4 bases from J, the junction kept 3 bases outside the gene matches. Here the CDR3 reads CASSSSGEADTQYF. CDR3 sequence (DNA): TGTGCCAGCAGCTCTAGCGGGGAGGCAGATACGCAGTATTTT.

The rearrangement uses TRBV4-1 and TRBJ2-1; TRBD2 aligns across 10 bases. The J segment lost 4 bases and the V segment lost 0 bases, leaving 9 bases of the junction unmatched. CDR1 MGHRA and CDR2 YSYEKL come from the germline V gene. The CDR3 is 18 residues long. The CDR3 is CASSQEGLAGAIYNEQFF. The CDR3 DNA reads TGCGCCAGCAGCCAAGAGGGGCTAGCGGGGGCCATATACAATGAGCAGTTCTTC.

This clone appeared a few times. The CDR3 sequence is CSVGTGTEAFF. In DNA form, the CDR3 reads TGCAGCGTTGGTACGGGGACTGAAGCTTTCTTT. The rearrangement links TRBV29-1 to TRBJ1-1; no reliable D call. The CDR3 consists of 11 residues. V was pared by 4 bases and J by 5 bases, with 8 bases between. CDR1 SQVTM and CDR2 ANQGSEA come from the germline V gene.

The CDR3 DNA reads TGCGCCAGCAGCTTGGTTCCGGGGACCTACAATGAGCAGTTCTTC. Protein: CASSLVPGTYNEQFF. The rearrangement joins TRBV5-1 to TRBJ2-1; possibly TRBD2 for D (5 bases). CDR1 is SGHRS, CDR2 YFSETQ, per germline. Trimming shortened V by 0 bases and J by 2 bases, and 9 bases separated the two germline ends. The CDR3 covers 15 residues.

This clone has just a few counts. J is TRBJ2-1 and V is TRBV2; 12 nucleotides agree with TRBD2. This CDR3 comprises 15 residues. The germline gives CDR1 SNHLY, CDR2 FYNNEI. After removal of 1 base from V and 8 bases from J, the junction contained 3 bases not matched to a gene. Here the CDR3 reads CASSEDLAGGDEQFF. The CDR3 bases are TGTGCCAGCAGTGAAGATCTAGCGGGGGGGGATGAGCAGTTCTTC.

The chain joins TRBV9 to TRBJ1-2; the D gene is possibly TRBD1 (5 bases). Trimming shortened V by 5 bases and J by 5 bases, and 13 bases separated the two germline ends. The CDR3 has 13 residues. Per germline, CDR1 SGDLS and CDR2 YYNGEE. CDR3 amino acids: CASSEGREYGYTF. Here the CDR3 DNA reads TGTGCCAGCAGTGAGGGGAGGGAATATGGCTACACCTTC.

This clone appeared a few times. This chain uses TRBV2 with TRBJ1-2; D unclear. The CDR3 consists of 14 residues. Trimming left V 6 bases short and J 7 bases short, with 18 bases between. Germline V lookup: CDR1 SNHLY, CDR2 FYNNEI. For the CDR3, the DNA is TGTGCCAGCAGCGCTGACAATCTACTGTCTGGCTACACCTTC. Amino acid sequence: CASSADNLLSGYTF.

In this sample, this clone turned up a few times. The same CDR3 can be traced to other DNA sequences in this sample. This sequence joins TRBV29-1 and TRBJ1-2; 10 nucleotides agree with TRBD1. Germline CDR1 and CDR2: SQVTM and ANQGSEA. The length of the CDR3 is 12 residues. Unmatched junction bases numbered 2, after V lost 5 bases and J lost 5 bases. The CDR3 loop reads CSVRTGGYGYTF. CDR3 nucleotide sequence: TGCAGCGTTAGGACAGGGGGATATGGCTACACCTTC.

The gene calls are TRBV7-3 and TRBJ1-1; tentatively, D is TRBD1 (6 bases). The CDR3 is 13 amino acids. Between the trimmed V and J ends, which lost 6 bases and 9 bases, there was a span of 17 bases. Germline CDR1 reads SGHTA; CDR2 reads FQGTGA. The CDR3 DNA is TGTGCCAGCAGTATCGAGAGGGGGATGCAAGCTTTCTTT. Encoded protein: CASSIERGMQAFF. Complete variable domain (other parts from reference TRBV7-3 and TRBJ1-1): GAGVSQTPSNKVTEKGKYVELRCDPISGHTALYWYRQSLGQGPEFLIYFQGTGAADDSGLPNDRFFAVRPEGSVSTLKIQRTERGDSAVYLCASSIERGMQAFFGQGTRLTVV.

This clone appeared a few times. The J gene is TRBJ1-5, the V gene TRBV4-1; unclear D gene. The germline V and J ends were trimmed by 4 bases and 3 bases, with 13 bases remaining between them. Germline CDR1 MGHRA, CDR2 YSYEKL. The CDR3 contains 15 residues. In DNA form, the CDR3 reads TGCGCCAGCAGCCTCGGCCCAGGTACCAATCAGCCCCAGCATTTT. Its protein is CASSLGPGTNQPQHF.

This clone was found many times. The chain employs TRBV7-2 and TRBJ2-7; D may be TRBD2 (6 bases). The CDR3 has 16 amino acids. Germline assignment: CDR1 SGHTA and CDR2 FQGNSA. Trimming removed 1 base at V and 2 bases at J, with 15 bases between. The CDR3 loop is CASSLEGTLTTYEQYF. CDR3 nucleotides: TGTGCCAGCAGCTTAGAAGGGACTCTAACGACCTACGAGCAGTACTTC.

This clone was counted between two and nine times. The chain is built from TRBV5-6 and TRBJ1-2; 8 positions match TRBD1. V trimming: 4 bases; J trimming: 4 bases; junction bases outside the gene matches: 3. The CDR3 loop spans 13 amino acids. Germline CDR1 and CDR2: SGHDT and YYEEEE. The CDR3 loop reads CASSPGQGYGYTF. CDR3 coding DNA: TGTGCCAGCAGCCCCGGACAGGGCTATGGCTACACCTTC.

J is TRBJ2-7 and V is TRBV7-9; 7 bases are shared with TRBD1. The V gene end was trimmed by 5 bases and the J gene end by 0 bases; junction bases not matched to a gene: 7. The CDR3 consists of 15 residues. CDR1 SEHNR and CDR2 FQNEAQ come from the germline V gene (reference sequence). The CDR3 loop is CASSARQGTSYEQYF. The CDR3 DNA reads TGTGCCAGCAGCGCTAGACAGGGTACCTCCTACGAGCAGTACTTC.

This clone occurred a few times. The chain joins TRBV7-3 to TRBJ2-2; 7 nucleotides match TRBD2. Germline assignment: CDR1 SGHTA and CDR2 FQGTGA. Trimming cost V 0 bases and J 3 bases; bases outside gene matches: 1. The CDR3 spans 15 residues. The CDR3 sequence is CASSLTRGYTGELFF. In DNA, the CDR3 is TGTGCCAGCAGCTTAACGCGGGGGTACACCGGGGAGCTGTTTTTT.

The chain recombines TRBV6-1 with TRBJ1-6, with TRBD1 identical over 11 bases. Per the germline V gene, CDR1 is MNHNS and CDR2 is SASEGT. The CDR3 length is 15 residues. V lost 4 bases and J lost 10; bases outside the gene matches: 6. CDR3 coding DNA: TGTGCCAGCAGTGTGACCGGGACAGGGGGATCACCCCTCCACTTT. Its translation: CASSVTGTGGSPLHF.

This chain uses TRBV2 with TRBJ2-5; 12 bases agree with TRBD2. Germline CDR1 SNHLY, CDR2 FYNNEI. The CDR3 extends over 14 amino acids. J was trimmed by 5 bases and V by 11 bases; bases with no gene match: 9. The CDR3 DNA sequence: TGTGCCTCCAGGCTAGCGGGGGGGCGGGAGACCCAGTACTTC. Its translation is CASRLAGGRETQYF.

This clone was picked up a small number of times. The chain carries TRBV5-1 and TRBJ2-5, with TRBD2 identical over 8 bases. The CDR3 loop spans 16 amino acids. CDR1 SGHRS and CDR2 YFSETQ come from the germline V gene. V trimming: 2 bases; J trimming: 1 base; junction bases outside the gene matches: 7. The CDR3 DNA sequence: TGCGCCAGCAGCTTAGGGAATAGCGGGGCCCAAGAGACCCAGTACTTC. It yields the protein CASSLGNSGAQETQYF.

The chain links TRBV5-6 to TRBJ1-2, with D possibly being TRBD1 (5 bases). The CDR3 runs to 14 residues. The V end lost 0 bases, the J end lost 3 bases, and 9 bases lay between the germline ends. Germline V gene lookup returns CDR1 SGHDT and CDR2 YYEEEE. In nucleotides, the CDR3 is TGTGCCAGCAGCTTGGGGGGGAGGCACTATGGCTACACCTTC. It specifies CASSLGGRHYGYTF.

The chain carries TRBV15 and TRBJ2-3; tentatively, D is TRBD1 (5 bases). V was shortened by 0 bases and J by 3 bases, with 13 bases between the two germline ends. The CDR3 totals 16 residues. Germline-derived CDR1 and CDR2 are LNHNV and YYDKDF (reference sequence). DNA of the CDR3: TGTGCCACCAGCAGAGATCGGGCAGGGAAAACAGATACGCAGTATTTT. It codes for CATSRDRAGKTDTQYF.

The sample holds one count of this clone. This sequence joins TRBV27 and TRBJ1-1; TRBD1 might be the D (5 bases). CDR3 size: 18 residues. V lost 6 bases and J lost 4, with 27 bases in between. Germline V gives CDR1 MNHEY, CDR2 SMNVEV (reference sequence). Here the CDR3 DNA reads TGTGCCAGCAGCCCAGGGAGGGACCCCGCGCTCGTAGGCACTGAAGCTTTCTTT. This sequence encodes CASSPGRDPALVGTEAFF.